These 14 T cell receptor beta chains came from one sample sequenced in a study of shared clonotypes between healthy human individuals. Method: immunoSEQ multiplex PCR; TCRdb's copy keeps in-frame clones and lacks some. Of under 2,500,000 clones in the sample, approximately 95% were seen once. Sequencing was carried out using naive CD4+ T cells sorted from blood. Subset: CD45RA+ positively selected. These receptors originate from a man aged 18 to 35 in good health.

This clone was seen more than once but under ten times. The rearrangement uses TRBV10-3 and TRBJ1-2; 9 bases line up with TRBD1. Germline CDR1 and CDR2: ENHRY and SYGVKD. This CDR3 has 13 amino acids. The J segment lost 8 bases and the V segment lost 1 base, leaving 2 bases of the junction unmatched. Here the CDR3 reads CAISEWTGEGYTF. The CDR3 DNA is TGTGCCATCAGTGAGTGGACAGGGGAGGGCTACACCTTC.

The rearrangement joins TRBV10-3 to TRBJ1-4; the D gene is possibly TRBD1 (5 bases). V was trimmed by 8 bases and J by 7 bases, leaving 14 bases between them. CDR1 and CDR2 from the germline V gene are ENHRY and SYGVKD. The CDR3 length is 13 residues. CDR3 sequence (DNA): TGTGCCATCGGGGGGGGTTTAGGTGAAAAACTGTTTTTT. This sequence encodes CAIGGGLGEKLFF.

In regard to this clone: Within the sample, other DNA sequences also encode this same CDR3. The gene calls are TRBV6-1 and TRBJ2-5; D is perhaps TRBD1 or TRBD2 (5 bases each). Germline CDR1 reads MNHNS; CDR2 reads SASEGT. There are 11 residues in the CDR3. Trimming removed 11 bases at V and 4 bases at J, with 11 bases between. CDR3 in amino acids: CASSGRETQYF. The CDR3 nucleotides are TGTGCCTCATCAGGGAGAGAGACCCAGTACTTC.

The V gene is TRBV10-2, the J gene TRBJ1-4; D uncertain. This CDR3 has 14 residues. V was pared by 6 bases and J by 6 bases, with 14 bases between. The germline V gene has CDR1 WSHSY and CDR2 SAAADI. CDR3 DNA sequence: TGCGCCAGCAGGAAGGGCCCCTCAGATGAAAAACTGTTTTTT. It encodes CASRKGPSDEKLFF.

The genes are TRBV7-8 and TRBJ2-1, with 14 bases identical to TRBD2. CDR1 is SGHVS and CDR2 is FQNEAQ in the germline V gene. CDR3 length: 16 residues. The J segment lost 8 bases and the V segment lost 3 bases, leaving 6 bases of the junction unmatched. The DNA for the CDR3 is TGTGCCAGCAGCTTGATGACTAGCGGGGGGGTAGATGAGCAGTTCTTC. Encoded protein: CASSLMTSGGVDEQFF.

This clone was recorded once. The chain is built from TRBV6-5 and TRBJ1-1; D is undetermined. The V and J ends lost 9 bases and 0 bases respectively, with 17 bases between them. CDR3 size: 15 residues. From germline, CDR1 is MNHEY and CDR2 SVGAGI. In DNA form, the CDR3 reads TGTGCCAGTACGATCCGGCAGCACATGAACACTGAAGCTTTCTTT. It encodes CASTIRQHMNTEAFF.

This chain connects TRBV19 to TRBJ2-2; perhaps TRBD1 as D (5 bases). Germline CDR1 LNHDA, CDR2 SQIVND (reference sequence). The V gene lost 6 bases and the J gene lost 0 bases, with 20 bases spanning the gap. The CDR3 consists of 18 residues. The CDR3 sequence is CASRWGGPAAANTGELFF. DNA of the CDR3: TGTGCCAGTAGATGGGGCGGCCCCGCCGCGGCGAACACCGGGGAGCTGTTTTTT.

The chain couples TRBV15 to TRBJ2-1, with TRBD1 matching over 8 bases. V trimming: 3 bases; J trimming: 0 bases; junction bases outside the gene matches: 4. CDR3 length equals 16 residues. Germline CDR1 and CDR2: LNHNV and YYDKDF (reference sequence). This CDR3 reads CATSSRGPSSYNEQFF. As DNA, the CDR3 is TGTGCCACCAGCAGCAGGGGGCCTAGCTCCTACAATGAGCAGTTCTTC.

This clone was seen once. This sequence joins TRBV29-1 and TRBJ2-5; D gene unclear. CDR1 SQVTM and CDR2 ANQGSEA come from the germline V gene. The V gene lost 0 bases and the J gene lost 4 bases, with 9 bases spanning the gap. The CDR3 runs 13 residues. This CDR3 reads CSVEDLGRETQYF. As DNA, the CDR3 is TGCAGCGTTGAAGATTTAGGTCGAGAGACCCAGTACTTC.

The chain recombines TRBV5-1 with TRBJ2-7; 7 bases align to TRBD1. V dropped 3 bases and J dropped 3; count of bases not matched to a gene: 9. Germline CDR1 and CDR2: SGHRS and YFSETQ. CDR3 length: 15 residues. DNA for the CDR3: TGCGCCAGCAGCTATTCAGGGGGAGTCATCTACGAGCAGTACTTC. Translating gives CASSYSGGVIYEQYF.

The V call is TRBV2, the J call TRBJ2-4; no firm D call. V gave up 2 bases and J gave up 7 bases, with 6 bases separating them. The CDR3 runs to 12 residues. Germline CDR1 is SNHLY and CDR2 is FYNNEI. The CDR3 sequence is CASSETANIQYF. The CDR3 nucleotides are TGTGCCAGCAGTGAAACGGCGAACATTCAGTACTTC.

The chain employs TRBV6-6 and TRBJ2-1; the match to TRBD1 covers 11 bases. Unmatched junction bases numbered 4, after V lost 5 bases and J lost 4 bases. Germline V CDR1 and CDR2: MNHNY, SVGAGI (reference sequence). CDR3 length: 15 residues. For the CDR3, the DNA is TGTGCCAGCAGTCCCGGACAGGGGGCGTACAATGAGCAGTTCTTC. This encodes CASSPGQGAYNEQFF.

To note about this clone: Other DNA sequences within the sample encode an identical CDR3. V usage is TRBV5-1 and J usage is TRBJ2-3; D gene ambiguous. V was pared by 4 bases and J by 0 bases, with 12 bases between. Germline loops: CDR1 SGHRS, CDR2 YFSETQ. This CDR3 comprises 15 residues. CDR3 bases: TGCGCCAGCAGCCTTGTGGGCGGTAGCACAGATACGCAGTATTTT. Translated: CASSLVGGSTDTQYF.

The V call is TRBV7-2, the J call TRBJ2-3, with D unresolved. The CDR3 sequence is 15 residues long. Germline V lookup: CDR1 SGHTA, CDR2 FQGNSA. Trimming cost V 4 bases and J 4 bases, with 15 bases left between them. The CDR3 sequence: CASSSGPRIADTQYF. CDR3 DNA sequence: TGTGCCAGCAGCTCCGGGCCACGCATCGCAGATACGCAGTATTTT.